The T cell receptor beta chain under discussion was sequenced for a study of neurological immune-mediated disorders. Each TCR transcript was tagged with a 10-nucleotide random UMI during 5'RACE. TCRdb processed the 5' RACE reads anew with MiXCR; each CDR3 protein has one entry. The sample yields some 20,000 distinct CDR3 sequences, roughly 15% seen once. The sample holds many counts of this clonotype. The germline V gene has CDR1 MNHNS and CDR2 SASEGT. Trimming stripped 1 base from V and 3 bases from J, with 10 bases between. The CDR3 has 15 amino acids. Material for sequencing was CD4+ T cells from blood. The sequence came from a woman aged 60-75 years with HTLV-1-associated myelopathy (HAM/TSP). The rearrangement uses TRBV6-1 and TRBJ1-5; the D is unclear. CDR3 protein: CASSEGGQFNQPQHF. The CDR3 DNA is TGTGCCAGCAGTGAAGGAGGGCAGTTCAATCAGCCCCAGCATTTT.